Below are 27 T cell receptor beta chains sequenced from a single sample in a study of blood T cell dynamics during melanoma immunotherapy. Time point specified: week 3, after first cycle of checkpoint inhibitor. Measured with immunoSEQ multiplex PCR; TCRdb has only the in-frame clones, and not every one. The table records about 10,000 clones, around nine tenths of them present only once. Sequenced material: blood, taken from a patient treated with checkpoint blockade. The receptors derive from a human donor with melanoma.

The V and J genes are TRBV5-5 and TRBJ1-5; D is unclear. V lost 3 bases and J lost 1, with 8 bases in between. Per germline, CDR1 SGHKS and CDR2 YYEKEE (reference sequence). The CDR3 covers 14 residues. The CDR3 protein is CASSYEPSNQPQHF. The CDR3 DNA reads as TGTGCCAGCAGCTATGAGCCCAGCAATCAGCCCCAGCATTTT.

The chain couples TRBV5-6 to TRBJ2-1, with D perhaps assigned TRBD1 or TRBD2 (5 bases each). CDR3 size: 12 residues. Germline V CDR1 and CDR2: SGHDT, YYEEEE. The V and J ends lost 5 bases and 12 bases respectively, with 15 bases between them. The CDR3 DNA sequence: TGTGCCAGCAGTGTAGGGACCGACGTGCAGTTCTTC. Amino acids: CASSVGTDVQFF.

The chain couples TRBV7-8 to TRBJ2-5; 10 bases are shared with TRBD2. In germline, CDR1 is SGHVS, CDR2 FQNEAQ. The CDR3 has 16 residues. The junction had 9 bases not matched to a gene; V was cut back by 4 bases and J by 4 bases. Here the CDR3 reads CASSSQRGGSGETQYF. CDR3 nucleotide sequence: TGTGCCAGCAGCTCCCAGCGGGGGGGCTCGGGAGAGACCCAGTACTTC.

The genes are TRBV11-2 and TRBJ2-3; 10 bases match TRBD2. The CDR3 runs to 15 residues. Trimming took 3 bases from V and 5 from J; bases not matched to a gene: 5. The V gene's germline CDR1 is SGHAT and CDR2 FQNNGV. CDR3 DNA sequence: TGTGCCAGCAGCTTCCTTAGCGGGGGGAAAGATACGCAGTATTTT. As protein: CASSFLSGGKDTQYF.

The chain combines TRBV5-6 with TRBJ2-3; no reliable D call. This CDR3 contains 14 residues. The germline V and J ends were trimmed by 2 bases and 4 bases, with 11 bases remaining between them. Germline lookup yields CDR1 SGHDT and CDR2 YYEEEE. The CDR3 loop reads CASSLGNPPDTQYF. The CDR3 DNA follows: TGTGCCAGCAGCTTAGGCAATCCACCAGATACGCAGTATTTT.

This chain connects TRBV11-2 to TRBJ1-5, with D unclear. Germline V gene sequence: CDR1 SGHAT, CDR2 FQNNGV. This CDR3 has 13 amino acids. Trimming cost V 0 bases and J 7 bases, with 7 bases left between them. CDR3 DNA: TGTGCCAGCAGCTTAGATAGCTGGCAGCCCCAGCATTTT. It translates to CASSLDSWQPQHF.

The rearrangement uses TRBV20-1 and TRBJ2-5; the match to TRBD1 covers 7 bases. The DNA end lines up better with TRBJ2-7; the J call may be wrong. The germline V gene has CDR1 DFQATT and CDR2 SNEGSKA (reference sequence). The CDR3 has 11 residues. CDR3 DNA: TGCAGGGCACTACAGGGGAACGAGCAGTACTTC. Translating gives CRALQGNEQYF.

The chain joins TRBV10-1 to TRBJ1-2; a weak D match, TRBD1 (5 bases). The germline V gene encodes CDR1 WNHNN and CDR2 SYGVQD (reference sequence). V was cut by 0 bases and J by 8 bases, with 13 bases left in between. This CDR3 contains 14 residues. The chain's CDR3 is CASSESSGAGGYTF. CDR3 nucleotides: TGCGCCAGCAGTGAGTCGAGTGGGGCCGGGGGCTACACCTTC.

The chain couples TRBV7-2 to TRBJ1-6; D gene ambiguous. CDR1 is SGHTA, CDR2 FQGNSA, per germline. There are 14 residues in the CDR3. Deletions cut 5 bases from V and 10 bases from J, with 15 bases between. The DNA for the CDR3 is TGTGCCAGCAGCCCCGGGGTAGAAGGATCACCCCTCCACTTT. Translated, it gives CASSPGVEGSPLHF.

The chain is built from TRBV6-5 and TRBJ1-2, with D perhaps matching TRBD1 (6 bases). Per the germline V gene, CDR1 is MNHEY and CDR2 is SVGAGI. The CDR3 loop spans 15 amino acids. Trimming took 2 bases from V and 5 from J, leaving 15 bases between them. This chain's CDR3 is CASSYNRQALYGYTF. In DNA, the CDR3 is TGTGCCAGCAGTTACAATCGACAGGCTCTTTATGGCTACACCTTC.

The J gene is TRBJ1-4, the V gene TRBV19; 7 nucleotides line up with TRBD1. In germline, CDR1 is LNHDA, CDR2 SQIVND (reference sequence). This CDR3 has 15 amino acids. The V segment lost 6 bases and the J segment 2 bases; nucleotides outside the gene matches: 6. CDR3 nucleotide sequence: TGTGCCAGTAGAGACGGACAGGCGACTAATGAAAAACTGTTTTTT. This encodes CASRDGQATNEKLFF.

Written as DNA, the CDR3 is TGTGCCAGCAGCGTAGCAGGCCTTGGTCCAGATACGCAGTATTTT. This gives the protein CASSVAGLGPDTQYF. This sequence joins TRBV9 and TRBJ2-3, with D uncertain. This CDR3 comprises 15 residues. Germline loops: CDR1 SGDLS, CDR2 YYNGEE. V was cut by 0 bases and J by 4 bases, with 12 bases left in between. The whole variable domain, filled in from reference TRBV9 and TRBJ2-3, reads DSGVTQTPKHLITATGQRVTLRCSPRSGDLSVYWYQQSLDQGLQFLIQYYNGEERAKGNILERFSAQQFPDLHSELNLSSLELGDSALYFCASSVAGLGPDTQYFGPGTRLTVL.

The chain has TRBV20-1 and TRBJ2-3; D remains ambiguous. Trimming stripped 5 bases from V and 2 bases from J, with 5 bases between. From germline, CDR1 is DFQATT and CDR2 SNEGSKA (reference sequence). The CDR3 has 11 residues. The CDR3 loop reads CSARPTDTQYF. DNA of the CDR3: TGCAGTGCTCGTCCCACAGATACGCAGTATTTT.

This chain uses TRBV30 with TRBJ1-3, with D perhaps TRBD1 (6 bases). The germline V gene encodes CDR1 GTSNPN and CDR2 SVGIG (reference sequence). Trimming cost V 4 bases and J 1 base, with 11 bases left between them. The CDR3 sequence is 14 residues long. CDR3 sequence: CAWNLGGSGNTIYF. The CDR3 DNA sequence: TGTGCCTGGAACCTAGGGGGTTCTGGAAACACCATATATTTT.

For the CDR3, the DNA is TGCAGTGCTATTATGACAGATGAAGCTTTCTTT. It encodes CSAIMTDEAFF. The chain carries TRBV20-1 and TRBJ1-1; D is perhaps TRBD1 (5 bases). V lost 4 bases to trimming and J lost 7 bases, with 10 bases between them. CDR3 size: 11 residues. Germline V gene lookup returns CDR1 DFQATT and CDR2 SNEGSKA (reference sequence).

V usage is TRBV2 and J usage is TRBJ2-5; TRBD2 matches at 14 bases. The CDR3 is 16 residues long. Germline V lookup: CDR1 SNHLY, CDR2 FYNNEI. V dropped 6 bases and J dropped 3; count of bases not matched to a gene: 6. CDR3 sequence reads: CASRGTSGGIEETQYF. In nucleotides, the CDR3 is TGTGCCAGCAGAGGGACTAGCGGGGGAATTGAAGAGACCCAGTACTTC.

This chain joins TRBV2 and TRBJ2-3; TRBD1 agrees at 7 bases. Germline-derived CDR1 and CDR2 are SNHLY and FYNNEI. V lost 6 bases to trimming and J lost 2 bases; unmatched junction nucleotides: 8. There are 15 residues in the CDR3. CDR3: CASSPMGQNTDTQYF. CDR3 nucleotides: TGTGCCAGCAGCCCCATGGGACAGAACACAGATACGCAGTATTTT.

V and J are TRBV7-8 and TRBJ1-1; weak D call: TRBD1 (6 bases). The V gene lost 0 bases and the J gene lost 9 bases, with 11 bases spanning the gap. Germline values: CDR1 SGHVS, CDR2 FQNEAQ. The CDR3 covers 13 residues. The CDR3, as DNA: TGTGCCAGCAGCTTAGCGGAAGGGGGGAAAGCTTTCTTT. It encodes CASSLAEGGKAFF.

The chain links TRBV10-2 to TRBJ1-1; D is uncertain. Germline V CDR1 and CDR2: WSHSY, SAAADI. V was trimmed by 8 bases and J by 5 bases, leaving 15 bases between them. CDR3 length: 13 residues. CDR3 protein: CASGTVGRTEAFF. The CDR3 DNA sequence: TGCGCCAGCGGAACAGTGGGGAGGACTGAAGCTTTCTTT.

The rearrangement joins TRBV5-1 to TRBJ2-5; D might be TRBD2 (5 bases). Trimming removed 4 bases at V and 5 bases at J, with 15 bases between. This CDR3 region has 14 residues. Per germline, CDR1 SGHRS and CDR2 YFSETQ. The CDR3 DNA sequence: TGCGCCAGCAGCCCCGGGAACGGAGTGGAGACCCAGTACTTC. Translating gives CASSPGNGVETQYF.

Here the CDR3 reads CASSYWGGVAGELFF. CDR3 DNA sequence: TGTGCCAGCAGTTATTGGGGGGGGGTAGCCGGGGAGCTGTTTTTT. The chain employs TRBV6-5 and TRBJ2-2; 7 bases map to TRBD2. The germline CDR1 and CDR2 sequences are MNHEY and SVGAGI. The CDR3 length is 15 residues. The J segment lost 6 bases and the V segment lost 3 bases, leaving 7 bases of the junction unmatched.

The gene calls are TRBV7-9 and TRBJ1-4, with 9 bases that match TRBD1. The V segment lost 6 bases and the J segment 8 bases; nucleotides outside the gene matches: 7. Germline CDR1 and CDR2: SEHNR and FQNEAQ (reference sequence). The CDR3 contains 14 residues. The CDR3 spells CASRRQGVGEKLFF. DNA for the CDR3: TGTGCCAGCAGGAGACAGGGGGTCGGGGAAAAACTGTTTTTT.

The genes are TRBV29-1 and TRBJ2-1, with D perhaps TRBD2 (5 bases). V dropped 7 bases and J dropped 5 bases, with 6 bases sitting between them. CDR1 and CDR2 (germline): SQVTM, ANQGSEA. CDR3 length equals 10 residues. The CDR3 spells CSAGNNEQFF. CDR3 nucleotide sequence: TGCAGCGCCGGGAACAATGAGCAGTTCTTC.

The gene calls are TRBV5-6 and TRBJ1-6; possibly TRBD1 for D (5 bases). This CDR3 has 14 residues. Per germline, CDR1 SGHDT and CDR2 YYEEEE. The germline V and J ends were trimmed by 2 bases and 5 bases, with 8 bases remaining between them. The CDR3: CASSFGTNNSPLHF. Here the CDR3 DNA reads TGTGCCAGCAGCTTTGGGACGAATAATTCACCCCTCCACTTT.

The chain employs TRBV19 and TRBJ1-2; D is perhaps TRBD1 (6 bases). V dropped 4 bases and J dropped 6 bases, with 15 bases sitting between them. Germline CDR1 LNHDA, CDR2 SQIVND (reference sequence). The CDR3 contains 14 residues. The CDR3 nucleotides read TGTGCCAGTAGTAAAAAGACGGGGGGCCATGGCTACACCTTC. Residues: CASSKKTGGHGYTF. The complete variable domain, with remaining parts taken from reference TRBV19 and TRBJ1-2, reads DGGITQSPKYLFRKEGQNVTLSCEQNLNHDAMYWYRQDPGQGLRLIYYSQIVNDFQKGDIAEGYSVSREKKESFPLTVTSAQKNPTAFYLCASSKKTGGHGYTFGSGTRLTVV.

The chain couples TRBV30 to TRBJ2-7; D gene unclear. V dropped 5 bases and J dropped 0 bases, with 8 bases sitting between them. The CDR3 loop spans 12 amino acids. Germline loops: CDR1 GTSNPN, CDR2 SVGIG (reference sequence). For the CDR3, the DNA is TGTGCCTGGGCTATTAGCTCCTACGAGCAGTACTTC. Translated: CAWAISSYEQYF.

The chain recombines TRBV7-2 with TRBJ2-7; TRBD2 matches at 13 bases. CDR3 length: 16 residues. The V and J ends lost 0 bases and 7 bases, in that order; junction bases with no gene match: 6. The germline gives CDR1 SGHTA, CDR2 FQGNSA. The CDR3 is CASSLATSGGPREQYF. DNA of the CDR3: TGTGCCAGCAGCTTAGCGACTAGCGGGGGGCCCCGGGAGCAGTACTTC.